One sample yielded the 26 T cell receptor beta chains listed below, sequenced in a study of PD-1 blockade in classical Hodgkin lymphoma. Time point meaning: cycle 4 day 1 (C4D1), after 6 weeks of nivolumab. Relapse after autologous stem cell transplantation occurred in every patient, and brentuximab vedotin exposure varied. Assay: immunoSEQ multiplex PCR; the TCRdb copy retains only in-frame clones and omits some. Seen here are approximately 27,000 clones, about 80% observed once, and the top ten hold about a fifth. The starting material was peripheral blood mononuclear cells (PBMCs), obtained before the fourth cycle of nivolumab. These receptors were taken from a human donor with classical Hodgkin lymphoma.

V is TRBV7-9 and J is TRBJ2-5, with 13 bases lining up with TRBD2. Germline assignment: CDR1 SEHNR and CDR2 FQNEAQ (reference sequence). The CDR3 has 15 amino acids. The trim removed 3 bases at V and 3 bases at J, leaving 1 base unmatched. Written as DNA, the CDR3 is TGTGCCAGCAGCTTTGGGACTAGCGGGGAAGAGACCCAGTACTTC. Amino acid sequence: CASSFGTSGEETQYF.

The chain has TRBV5-8 and TRBJ2-5; 7 nucleotides line up with TRBD2. The germline V gene has CDR1 SGHTS and CDR2 YDEGEE. This CDR3 is built from 16 residues. The V and J ends lost 4 bases and 0 bases, in that order; junction bases with no gene match: 9. CDR3 protein: CASSPGLAVYQETQYF. CDR3 DNA sequence: TGTGCCAGCAGCCCCGGGCTAGCGGTGTACCAAGAGACCCAGTACTTC.

This clone has a single count. The genes are TRBV18 and TRBJ2-1; 10 bases line up with TRBD1. J was trimmed by 7 bases and V by 1 base; bases with no gene match: 13. CDR1 and CDR2 from the germline V gene are KGHSH and LQKENI. This CDR3 has 18 residues. CDR3 DNA: TGTGCCAGCTCACCACTACAATCCTTCCGGGACAGGGGAAATGAGCAGTTCTTC. Its translation: CASSPLQSFRDRGNEQFF. The full variable domain, its missing parts supplied by reference TRBV18 and TRBJ2-1, is NAGVMQNPRHLVRRRGQEARLRCSPMKGHSHVYWYRQLPEEGLKFMVYLQKENIIDESGMPKERFSAEFPKEGPSILRIQQVVRGDSAAYFCASSPLQSFRDRGNEQFFGPGTRLTVL.

This sequence joins TRBV13 and TRBJ2-3; no clear D. Trimming removed 3 bases from V and 2 bases from J, with 9 bases in between. The CDR3 runs 14 residues. From germline, CDR1 is PRHDT and CDR2 FYEKMQ (reference sequence). The CDR3 reads CASSLPPNTDTQYF. DNA for the CDR3: TGTGCCAGCAGCTTGCCCCCCAACACAGATACGCAGTATTTT.

The chain combines TRBV4-1 with TRBJ2-3; D may be TRBD1 or TRBD2 (5 bases each). Trimming left V 0 bases short and J 9 bases short, with 16 bases between. Germline CDR1 and CDR2: MGHRA and YSYEKL. The CDR3 length is 15 residues. The CDR3 region has the DNA TGCGCCAGCAGCCAAGATAAGTTAATCGGGGCCACGCAGTATTTT. It codes for CASSQDKLIGATQYF.

The genes are TRBV19 and TRBJ1-1; D might be TRBD1 (5 bases). The CDR3 totals 14 residues. Germline V gives CDR1 LNHDA, CDR2 SQIVND (reference sequence). V was pared by 1 base and J by 2 bases, with 8 bases between. CDR3 sequence: CASSIGRVNTEAFF. The CDR3 nucleotides are TGTGCCAGTAGTATAGGCAGGGTAAACACTGAAGCTTTCTTT. The entire variable domain, with the rest obtained from reference TRBV19 and TRBJ1-1, is as follows: DGGITQSPKYLFRKEGQNVTLSCEQNLNHDAMYWYRQDPGQGLRLIYYSQIVNDFQKGDIAEGYSVSREKKESFPLTVTSAQKNPTAFYLCASSIGRVNTEAFFGQGTRLTVV.

This chain uses TRBV6-6 with TRBJ1-2, with TRBD1 as a possible D gene (6 bases). CDR3 size: 14 residues. V lost 5 bases and J 8 bases, leaving 18 bases between the germline ends. Germline V gives CDR1 MNHNY, CDR2 SVGAGI (reference sequence). CDR3 coding DNA: TGTGCCAGCAGTCAGAACATACAGGGTGGGGGCTACACCTTC. It translates to CASSQNIQGGGYTF.

This chain connects TRBV5-1 to TRBJ1-1, with D unclear. The CDR3 spans 14 residues. Trimming took off 1 base at V and 0 bases at J, with 7 bases between the two ends. CDR1 and CDR2 (germline): SGHRS, YFSETQ. Here the CDR3 DNA reads TGCGCCAGCAGCTTGAACGTTTTGAACACTGAAGCTTTCTTT. Translated, it gives CASSLNVLNTEAFF.

In its sample, this clone was seen a few times. The chain has TRBV5-6 and TRBJ2-5, with 9 bases fitting TRBD2. Germline assignment: CDR1 SGHDT and CDR2 YYEEEE. The V gene end was trimmed by 0 bases and the J gene end by 0 bases; junction bases not matched to a gene: 3. The CDR3 is 16 residues long. The CDR3 region is CASSLVLAGYQETQYF. DNA for the CDR3: TGTGCCAGCAGCTTGGTCCTAGCGGGGTACCAAGAGACCCAGTACTTC.

Judged by abundance, this clone is medium-sized. This sequence joins TRBV7-9 and TRBJ1-2; 7 positions agree with TRBD1. Germline V gives CDR1 SEHNR, CDR2 FQNEAQ (reference sequence). The J segment lost 2 bases and the V segment lost 5 bases, leaving 8 bases of the junction unmatched. The CDR3 is 15 amino acids. CDR3 nucleotides: TGTGCCAGCAGCGCCCCCCCGACAGGGAACTATGGCTACACCTTC. Protein product: CASSAPPTGNYGYTF. Complete variable domain (other parts from reference TRBV7-9 and TRBJ1-2): DTGVSQNPRHKITKRGQNVTFRCDPISEHNRLYWYRQTLGQGPEFLTYFQNEAQLEKSRLLSDRFSAERPKGSFSTLEIQRTEQGDSAMYLCASSAPPTGNYGYTFGSGTRLTVV.

This chain joins TRBV5-1 and TRBJ1-4; D is ambiguous. Trimming pared 3 bases from V and 1 base from J, leaving 7 bases between. The V gene's germline CDR1 is SGHRS and CDR2 YFSETQ. The CDR3 extends over 14 amino acids. Here the CDR3 reads CASSWGLTNEKLFF. The CDR3 nucleotides read TGCGCCAGCAGCTGGGGTTTAACTAATGAAAAACTGTTTTTT.

The rearrangement uses TRBV15 and TRBJ2-2, with D unresolved. Between the trimmed V and J ends, which lost 5 bases and 1 base, there was a span of 11 bases. Germline V gives CDR1 LNHNV, CDR2 YYDKDF (reference sequence). CDR3 length equals 15 residues. The CDR3 protein is CATSAVDGNTGELFF. In DNA, the CDR3 is TGTGCCACCAGCGCTGTGGACGGGAACACCGGGGAGCTGTTTTTT.

This rearrangement joins TRBV28 to TRBJ2-2; the D gene is possibly TRBD2 (6 bases). With 6 bases removed from V and 6 bases from J, the gap between germline ends came to 20 bases. This CDR3 region has 16 residues. Germline V gene sequence: CDR1 MDHEN, CDR2 SYDVKM. DNA for the CDR3: TGTGCCAGCAGCCTTTGGAGGCCAGCGGGCCCCGGGGAGCTGTTTTTT. Translating gives CASSLWRPAGPGELFF.

The chain couples TRBV28 to TRBJ2-2, with 9 nucleotides matching TRBD1. V lost 4 bases to trimming and J lost 2 bases; unmatched junction nucleotides: 11. The CDR3 has 18 amino acids. From germline, CDR1 is MDHEN and CDR2 SYDVKM. This CDR3 reads CASSSEALDRGNTGELFF. The CDR3 region has the DNA TGTGCCAGCAGTTCCGAGGCCCTGGACAGGGGCAACACCGGGGAGCTGTTTTTT.

The rearrangement joins TRBV5-5 to TRBJ1-1; D is undetermined. This CDR3 comprises 14 residues. Germline loops: CDR1 SGHKS, CDR2 YYEKEE (reference sequence). Trimming removed 1 base from V and 5 bases from J, with 12 bases in between. CDR3 nucleotide sequence: TGTGCCAGCAGCTTGAACCCGGGAGGAACTGAAGCTTTCTTT. Amino acid sequence: CASSLNPGGTEAFF.

The CDR3: CASAETALSYEQYF. CDR3 DNA sequence: TGTGCCAGCGCCGAGACAGCCCTCTCCTACGAGCAGTACTTC. V usage is TRBV9 and J usage is TRBJ2-7, with D possibly TRBD1 on 5 matching bases. The CDR3 runs 14 residues. Trimming removed 7 bases at V and 0 bases at J, with 14 bases between. CDR1 and CDR2 (germline): SGDLS, YYNGEE.

The chain combines TRBV7-9 with TRBJ2-7; the match to TRBD1 covers 8 bases. V shed 4 bases and J 6 bases; nucleotides not matched to a gene: 8. CDR3 size: 14 residues. Germline V gives CDR1 SEHNR, CDR2 FQNEAQ (reference sequence). The CDR3 loop reads CASSSRQGPLEQYF. DNA for the CDR3: TGTGCCAGCAGCTCCCGACAGGGGCCCCTCGAGCAGTACTTC. The variable domain in full, with the rest retrieved from reference TRBV7-9 and TRBJ2-7, is DTGVSQNPRHKITKRGQNVTFRCDPISEHNRLYWYRQTLGQGPEFLTYFQNEAQLEKSRLLSDRFSAERPKGSFSTLEIQRTEQGDSAMYLCASSSRQGPLEQYFGPGTRLTVT.

The V and J genes are TRBV5-8 and TRBJ2-4, with D possibly being TRBD1 (5 bases). The CDR3 loop spans 12 amino acids. Trimming shortened V by 0 bases and J by 7 bases, and 5 bases separated the two germline ends. CDR1 is SGHTS, CDR2 YDEGEE, per germline. CDR3 residues: CASSLEGNIQYF. CDR3 coding DNA: TGTGCCAGCAGCTTGGAGGGGAACATTCAGTACTTC. Drawing the rest from reference TRBV5-8 and TRBJ2-4, the complete variable domain is EAGVTQSPTHLIKTRGQQATLRCSPISGHTSVYWYQQALGLGLQFLLWYDEGEERNRGNFPPRFSGRQFPNYSSELNVNALELEDSALYLCASSLEGNIQYFGAGTRLSVL.

The V gene is TRBV5-5, the J gene TRBJ2-3; TRBD2 aligns across 7 bases. Trimming removed 4 bases from V and 4 bases from J; junction bases left unmatched: 12. Germline CDR1 and CDR2: SGHKS and YYEKEE (reference sequence). This CDR3 region has 16 residues. CDR3 DNA: TGTGCCAGCAGCCAGGGAGGGGTGGGAGCGGCAGATACGCAGTATTTT. It codes for CASSQGGVGAADTQYF.

Only a few counts were recorded for this clone. This sequence joins TRBV30 and TRBJ1-5, with D unresolved. Germline loops: CDR1 GTSNPN, CDR2 SVGIG (reference sequence). V dropped 0 bases and J dropped 0 bases, with 9 bases sitting between them. The CDR3 is 15 amino acids. CDR3 nucleotide sequence: TGTGCCTGGAGTGTTAACGGAGATAGCAATCAGCCCCAGCATTTT. Translated, it gives CAWSVNGDSNQPQHF.

The genes are TRBV27 and TRBJ1-5, with TRBD1 identical over 7 bases. CDR3 length equals 15 residues. Germline assignment: CDR1 MNHEY and CDR2 SMNVEV (reference sequence). V dropped 5 bases and J dropped 2; count of bases not matched to a gene: 6. The CDR3 loop is CASSHRGFRNQPQHF. The CDR3 coding sequence is TGTGCCAGCAGTCACAGGGGTTTTCGCAATCAGCCCCAGCATTTT.

Judged by abundance, this clone is medium-sized. The V call is TRBV2, the J call TRBJ1-6; no clear D. The CDR3 length is 14 residues. Trimming took off 4 bases at V and 11 bases at J, with 15 bases between the two ends. Germline lookup yields CDR1 SNHLY and CDR2 FYNNEI. CDR3 bases: TGTGCCAGCAGTGGTGAGGGAGGGTGGACACCCCTCCACTTT. It yields the protein CASSGEGGWTPLHF. Full variable domain (remainder filled in from reference TRBV2 and TRBJ1-6): EPEVTQTPSHQVTQMGQEVILRCVPISNHLYFYWYRQILGQKVEFLVSFYNNEISEKSEIFDDQFSVERPDGSNFTLKIRSTKLEDSAMYFCASSGEGGWTPLHFGNGTRLTVT.

The chain combines TRBV28 with TRBJ2-7; D possibly corresponds to TRBD2 (5 bases). In germline, CDR1 is MDHEN, CDR2 SYDVKM. The CDR3 has 17 residues. V was pared by 3 bases and J by 3 bases, with 21 bases between. CDR3 residues: CASSFDLRAPGIYEQYF. DNA for the CDR3: TGTGCCAGCAGTTTTGATTTGAGGGCCCCTGGAATCTACGAGCAGTACTTC.

This chain links TRBV10-3 with TRBJ2-2; D gene ambiguous. With 6 bases removed from V and 7 bases from J, the gap between germline ends came to 12 bases. CDR1 and CDR2 (germline): ENHRY, SYGVKD. CDR3 length: 13 residues. The CDR3 loop is CAIRALVNGELFF. Written as DNA, the CDR3 is TGTGCCATCAGAGCGCTAGTGAACGGGGAGCTGTTTTTT.

This clone was seen a single time. The chain carries TRBV7-9 and TRBJ1-4; D remains unclear. In germline, CDR1 is SEHNR, CDR2 FQNEAQ (reference sequence). V lost 1 base and J 0 bases, leaving 3 bases between the germline ends. This CDR3 is 14 amino acids long. This CDR3 reads CASSLGPTNEKLFF. Here the CDR3 DNA reads TGTGCCAGCAGCTTAGGGCCAACTAATGAAAAACTGTTTTTT. Based on the CDR3 plus reference TRBV7-9 and TRBJ1-4, the full variable domain is DTGVSQNPRHKITKRGQNVTFRCDPISEHNRLYWYRQTLGQGPEFLTYFQNEAQLEKSRLLSDRFSAERPKGSFSTLEIQRTEQGDSAMYLCASSLGPTNEKLFFGSGTQLSVL.

This chain joins TRBV4-3 and TRBJ2-1, with 8 bases that match TRBD2. V lost 0 bases to trimming and J lost 8 bases; unmatched junction nucleotides: 18. The CDR3 runs to 19 residues. Germline CDR1 reads LGHNA; CDR2 reads YSLEER. The CDR3 region is CASSQDLIWGGGLEDEQFF. CDR3 DNA: TGCGCCAGCAGCCAAGATTTAATTTGGGGCGGGGGGCTCGAGGATGAGCAGTTCTTC.